This TCR beta chain is from a study of T cells in Graves' hyperthyroidism and ophthalmopathy (dated by TCRdb to 2018 to 2020). Regarding the research as a whole: Peripheral blood was sampled at the time of initial diagnosis, prior to any treatment. The study also compared thyroid tissue and blood T-cell repertoires from about six Graves' hyperthyroidism patients. TCR V-J signatures able to tell the groups apart were searched for in a discovery cohort of 90 to 100 patients, of whom more than 40 had Graves' ophthalmopathy and roughly 58 had stable Graves' hyperthyroidism. The 100 or so discovery patients were divided at random into training and test sets in a 7:3 ratio. The paper reports TCR Vbeta CDR3 sequencing of 140 or so peripheral blood samples: under 45 ophthalmopathy, about 75 hyperthyroidism and around 17 progressor patients. After sampling, hyperthyroidism patients received methimazole starting at 30 mg daily, and ophthalmopathy patients received high-dose intravenous methylprednisolone. Prospective prediction of ophthalmopathy was tested in an independent validation cohort consisting of about 19 hyperthyroidism patients and some 17 patients who later progressed to ophthalmopathy.

The TCR beta CDR3 regions were amplified from RNA transcripts. The first round of RT-PCR for the TCR CDR3 was performed with the HTBI primer set and the Qiagen OneStep RT-PCR kit. The libraries were constructed in a second round of multiplex PCR and then size-selected and purified. Sequencing of the libraries was done on an Illumina HiSeq2000 using paired-end 100 bp reads. The paper's processing steps were these. SOAPnuke was used to process the raw data, throwing out any read that contained adapters or uncalled bases, had a mean Phred below 15, or lacked an exact constant-primer or identifier match. High-quality paired reads were merged using COPE v1.2.5, and each unique nucleotide sequence was defined as a clonotype. MiTCR v1.1 was used to align the clonotypes against IMGT TRBV, TRBD and TRBJ reference segments. Only V-J combinations with frequency above 0.0001, covering 99.2% of repertoires, were analysed. The TCS score was defined as F50 (clonal expansion) divided by E x V (chaos), with BLOSUM62-based TCRdist calculated between CDR3 peptides within each V-J. Welch's t-statistics and random forest reduced 450 to 600 V-J features to about 12, which were used in a naive Bayes classifier (R e1071). Through fastp at Q25 and MiXCR, TCRdb rebuilt clones from the public reads, retaining in-frame beta chains. One record per CDR3 amino acid sequence lists the most common genes and DNA. The V and J calls were determined by TCRdb, not by the authors. This sample lists around 580,000 distinct CDR3 sequences; 16% were detected once. The ten top clones hold 18% of the sample.

Broader findings and caveats from the paper: A 13 V-J signature model separated ophthalmopathy from stable hyperthyroidism, with roughly 88% sensitivity and about 81% specificity in cross-validation and 80%/75% in testing. During validation, the model predicted progression to ophthalmopathy a median of about 6.5 months ahead of onset, with approximately 70% sensitivity and 72.22% specificity. Most expanded thyroid clonotypes (frequency above 0.001) were also detected in blood, a finding suggesting that blood repertoires may reflect thyroid immune responses. Sample size was not statistically predetermined, and blinding of investigators to group allocation was not performed.

Stable Graves' hyperthyroidism was defined as no progression to ophthalmopathy during 18 months of follow-up. The hyperthyroidism patients were between 18 and 65 years old and newly diagnosed, with a disease duration of less than 2 months. Exclusion was applied to patients with uncontrolled infections, other autoimmune diseases, pregnancy or lactation. Diagnoses were based on clinical symptoms, serum thyroxine and TRAb, thyroid ultrasound and orbital computed tomography. Ficoll-Paque density gradient centrifugation was used to isolate PBMCs from around 10 ml of fresh peripheral blood. Total RNA was extracted with Trizol reagent, and quality was checked on an Agilent 2100 Bioanalyzer. This clonotype turned up a few times. Its antigen has not been determined. Per-nucleotide qualities are absent, and no much larger clonotype sits a single base away. The CDR3 measures 15 amino acids from cysteine to phenylalanine. Of all the DNA, just the CDR3 is kept, 45 bases in frame from base 1. V loses 6 bases of germline sequence and J loses 0 bases, and the interval between the two ends is 12 bases.

The TCR originated in a woman aged 18 to 35 with Graves' hyperthyroidism. Sequenced input: blood. The V and J genes are TRBV12-3 or TRBV12-4 and TRBJ1-3, and TRBD1 may be the D gene, going by 5 matching bases. For the CDR3, the sequence is CASSKGTASGNTIYF. The sequence in DNA is TGTGCCAGCAGCAAAGGGACGGCCTCTGGAAACACCATATATTTT.